This T cell receptor beta chain was recorded in a study of early T cells in non-severe SARS-CoV-2 infection. Study context: Bulk RNA isolated from unsorted whole blood underwent sequencing; chains were not paired. Study-level results: Database matching using VDJdb favored anti-spike CD8 responses, with private and CD4 specificities left missing.

This clonotype occurred many times. Its specificity is not known. Individual cDNA molecules carried attached unique molecular identifiers. TCRdb re-called the 5' RACE reads with MiXCR, one entry per CDR3 protein. The repertoire has about 58,000 distinct CDR3 sequences, about 8% of them found once; the top ten carry under 3.5%. The clonotype originates from an adult who was a healthcare worker with PCR-confirmed SARS-CoV-2 infection or an uninfected control (not recorded which). The sequencing sample was made of whole blood.

The CDR3 DNA reads as TGTGCCAGCAGCTTATATGGGATGGGACAGGGGAAAGCAGATACGCAGTATTTT. Residues: CASSLYGMGQGKADTQYF. The chain uses TRBV7-9 and TRBJ2-3; TRBD1 aligns across 10 bases. The V gene end was trimmed by 2 bases and the J gene end by 4 bases; junction bases not matched to a gene: 12. CDR3 size: 18 residues. Germline V gene data show CDR1 as SEHNR and CDR2 as FQNEAQ (reference sequence).